The T cell receptor (beta chain) described here comes from a study of blood T cell repertoires in COVID-19. Overall study: The United States, Italy and Spain were the sources of the acute and convalescent COVID-19 samples.

Sequencing was performed with immunoSEQ multiplex PCR; in TCRdb, only in-frame clones are kept and a portion is missing. The sample consists of 300,000 to 400,000 clones, 85% of them appearing once. There are 15 residues in the CDR3. Trimming pared 3 bases from V and 2 bases from J, leaving 14 bases between. The germline V gene encodes CDR1 GTSNPN and CDR2 SVGIG (reference sequence). Sequencing input: PBMCs or T cells enriched from blood (not recorded which). The chain carries TRBV30 and TRBJ1-5, with D possibly TRBD1 on 5 matching bases. This TCR was recovered from a woman aged 25 to 39 who had been exposed to COVID-19. CDR3 loop: CAWSNKGPGNQPQHF. The CDR3 nucleotides read TGTGCCTGGAGCAATAAGGGGCCGGGCAATCAGCCCCAGCATTTT.